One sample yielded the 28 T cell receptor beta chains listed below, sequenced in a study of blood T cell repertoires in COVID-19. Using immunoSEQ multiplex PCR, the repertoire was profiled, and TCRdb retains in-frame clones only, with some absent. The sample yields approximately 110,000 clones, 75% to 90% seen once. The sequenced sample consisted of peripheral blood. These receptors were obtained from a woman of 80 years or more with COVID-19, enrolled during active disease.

This CDR3 reads CASSWDRRLQEQYF. Written as DNA, the CDR3 is TGTGCCAGCAGTTGGGACAGGAGACTTCAAGAGCAGTACTTC. This rearrangement joins TRBV28 to TRBJ2-7, with 8 positions matching TRBD1. This CDR3 region has 14 residues. J lost 7 bases, V lost 4 bases, and 9 bases had no gene match. From germline, CDR1 is MDHEN and CDR2 SYDVKM.

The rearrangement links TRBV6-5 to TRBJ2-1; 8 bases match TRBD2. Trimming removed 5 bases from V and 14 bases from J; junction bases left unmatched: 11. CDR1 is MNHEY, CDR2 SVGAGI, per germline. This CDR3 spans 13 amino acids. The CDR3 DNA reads TGTGCCAGCAGTACCCGGGACACCGGGGGGGAGTTCTTC. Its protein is CASSTRDTGGEFF.

CDR3 amino acids: CASSLGTGLGTGELFF. The CDR3, as DNA: TGTGCCAGCAGCTTAGGGACAGGCCTCGGTACCGGGGAGCTGTTTTTT. The chain couples TRBV7-8 to TRBJ2-2, with TRBD1 matching over 7 bases. Germline V gene sequence: CDR1 SGHVS, CDR2 FQNEAQ. CDR3 length: 16 amino acids. The V and J ends lost 1 base and 5 bases, in that order; junction bases with no gene match: 7. Variable domain in full (rest from reference TRBV7-8 and TRBJ2-2): GAGVSQSPRYKVAKRGQDVALRCDPISGHVSLFWYQQALGQGPEFLTYFQNEAQLDKSGLPSDRFFAERPEGSVSTLKIQRTQQEDSAVYLCASSLGTGLGTGELFFGEGSRLTVL.

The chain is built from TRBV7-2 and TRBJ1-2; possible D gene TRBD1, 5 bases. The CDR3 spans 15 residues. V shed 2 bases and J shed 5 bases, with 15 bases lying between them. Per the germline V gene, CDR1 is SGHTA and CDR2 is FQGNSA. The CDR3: CASSLIPQVQYGYTF. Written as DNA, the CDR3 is TGTGCCAGCAGCTTAATTCCACAGGTTCAATATGGCTACACCTTC.

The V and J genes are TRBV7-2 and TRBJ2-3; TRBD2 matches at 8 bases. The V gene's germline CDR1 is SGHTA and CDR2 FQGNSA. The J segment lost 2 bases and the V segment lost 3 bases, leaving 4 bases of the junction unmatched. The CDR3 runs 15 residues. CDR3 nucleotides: TGTGCCAGCAGCTTCCAGCGGGGGAACACAGATACGCAGTATTTT. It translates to CASSFQRGNTDTQYF.

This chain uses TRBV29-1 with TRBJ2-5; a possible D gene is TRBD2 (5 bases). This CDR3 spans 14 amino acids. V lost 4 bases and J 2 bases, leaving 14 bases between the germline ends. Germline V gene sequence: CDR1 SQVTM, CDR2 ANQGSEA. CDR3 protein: CSVVGEFKQETQYF. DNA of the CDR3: TGCAGCGTTGTTGGGGAGTTTAAGCAAGAGACCCAGTACTTC.

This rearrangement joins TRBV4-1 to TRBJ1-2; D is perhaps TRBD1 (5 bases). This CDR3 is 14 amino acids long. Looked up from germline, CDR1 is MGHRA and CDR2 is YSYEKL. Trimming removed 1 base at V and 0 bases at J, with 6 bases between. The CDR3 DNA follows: TGCGCCAGCAGCCAAGGACAGTCTAACTATGGCTACACCTTC. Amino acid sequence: CASSQGQSNYGYTF.

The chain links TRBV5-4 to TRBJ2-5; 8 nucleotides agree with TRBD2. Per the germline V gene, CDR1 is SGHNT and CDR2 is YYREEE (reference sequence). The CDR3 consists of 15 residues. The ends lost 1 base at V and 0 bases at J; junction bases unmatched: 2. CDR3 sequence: CASSLTSGYQETQYF. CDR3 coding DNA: TGTGCCAGCAGCTTGACTAGCGGTTACCAAGAGACCCAGTACTTC. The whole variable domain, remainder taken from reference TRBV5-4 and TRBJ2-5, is ETGVTQSPTHLIKTRGQQVTLRCSSQSGHNTVSWYQQALGQGPQFIFQYYREEENGRGNFPPRFSGLQFPNYSSELNVNALELDDSALYLCASSLTSGYQETQYFGPGTRLLVL.

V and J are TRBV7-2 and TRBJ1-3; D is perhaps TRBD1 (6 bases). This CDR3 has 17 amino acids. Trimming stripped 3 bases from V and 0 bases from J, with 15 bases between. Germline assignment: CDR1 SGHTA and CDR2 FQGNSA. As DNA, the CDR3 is TGTGCCAGCAGCTTTACAGGGCCCCTGAGCTCTGGAAACACCATATATTTT. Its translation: CASSFTGPLSSGNTIYF.

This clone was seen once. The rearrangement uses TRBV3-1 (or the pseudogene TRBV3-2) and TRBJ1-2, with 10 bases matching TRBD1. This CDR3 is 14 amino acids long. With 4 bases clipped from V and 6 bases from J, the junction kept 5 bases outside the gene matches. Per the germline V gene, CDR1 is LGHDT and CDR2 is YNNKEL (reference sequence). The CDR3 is CASSPTGGADGYTF. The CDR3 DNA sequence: TGTGCCAGCAGCCCGACAGGGGGCGCCGATGGCTACACCTTC.

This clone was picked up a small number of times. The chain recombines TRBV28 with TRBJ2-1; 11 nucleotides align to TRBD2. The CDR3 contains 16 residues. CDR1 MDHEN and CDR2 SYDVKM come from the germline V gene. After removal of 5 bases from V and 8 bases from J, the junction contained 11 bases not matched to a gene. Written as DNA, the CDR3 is TGTGCCAGCAGTCCCAAGGGTGGACTAGCGGGTCATGAGCAGTTCTTC. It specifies CASSPKGGLAGHEQFF.

This CDR3 reads CASSLGRTGGGYAQYF. In DNA, the CDR3 is TGTGCCAGCAGCTTGGGACGGACAGGGGGCGGTTATGCGCAGTACTTC. The chain links TRBV5-6 to TRBJ2-7; 11 positions match TRBD1. The ends lost 0 bases at V and 9 bases at J; junction bases unmatched: 11. Per germline, CDR1 SGHDT and CDR2 YYEEEE. The CDR3 length is 16 residues.

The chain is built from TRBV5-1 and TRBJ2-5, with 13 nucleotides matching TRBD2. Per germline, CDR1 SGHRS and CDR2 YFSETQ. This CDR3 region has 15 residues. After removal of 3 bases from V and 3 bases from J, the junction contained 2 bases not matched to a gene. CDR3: CASSSGTSGEETQYF. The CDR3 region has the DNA TGCGCCAGCAGCTCCGGGACTAGCGGGGAAGAGACCCAGTACTTC.

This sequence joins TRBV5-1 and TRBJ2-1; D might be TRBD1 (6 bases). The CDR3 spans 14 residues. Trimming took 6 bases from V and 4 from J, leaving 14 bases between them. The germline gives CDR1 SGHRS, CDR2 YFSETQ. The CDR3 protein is CASTEQGLYNEQFF. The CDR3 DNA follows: TGCGCCAGCACAGAGCAGGGGCTGTACAATGAGCAGTTCTTC.

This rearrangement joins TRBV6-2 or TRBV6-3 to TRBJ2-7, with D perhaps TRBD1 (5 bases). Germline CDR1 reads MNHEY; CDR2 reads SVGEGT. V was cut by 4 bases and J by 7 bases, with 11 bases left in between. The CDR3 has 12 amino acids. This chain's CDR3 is CASSLTVGEQYF. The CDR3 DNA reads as TGTGCCAGCAGTTTGACAGTGGGTGAGCAGTACTTC.

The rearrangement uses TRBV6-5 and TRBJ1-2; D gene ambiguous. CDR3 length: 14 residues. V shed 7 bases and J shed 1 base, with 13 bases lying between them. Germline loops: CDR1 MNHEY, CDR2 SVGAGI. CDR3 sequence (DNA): TGTGCCAGCACCAGAGGAGTAAATAACTATGGCTACACCTTC. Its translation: CASTRGVNNYGYTF.

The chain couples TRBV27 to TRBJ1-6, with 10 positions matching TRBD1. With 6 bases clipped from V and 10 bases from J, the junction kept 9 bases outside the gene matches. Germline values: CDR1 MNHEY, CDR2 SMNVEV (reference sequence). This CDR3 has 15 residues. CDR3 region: CASSQTGGVGSPLHF. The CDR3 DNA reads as TGTGCCAGCAGCCAGACAGGGGGCGTTGGATCACCCCTCCACTTT.

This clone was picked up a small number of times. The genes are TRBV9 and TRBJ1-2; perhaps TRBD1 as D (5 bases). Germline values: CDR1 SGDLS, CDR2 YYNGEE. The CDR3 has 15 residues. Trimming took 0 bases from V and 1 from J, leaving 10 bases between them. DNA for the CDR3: TGTGCCAGCAGCGTAGGGGGCAGAGATAACTATGGCTACACCTTC. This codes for CASSVGGRDNYGYTF. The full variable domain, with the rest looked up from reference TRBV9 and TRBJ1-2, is DSGVTQTPKHLITATGQRVTLRCSPRSGDLSVYWYQQSLDQGLQFLIQYYNGEERAKGNILERFSAQQFPDLHSELNLSSLELGDSALYFCASSVGGRDNYGYTFGSGTRLTVV.

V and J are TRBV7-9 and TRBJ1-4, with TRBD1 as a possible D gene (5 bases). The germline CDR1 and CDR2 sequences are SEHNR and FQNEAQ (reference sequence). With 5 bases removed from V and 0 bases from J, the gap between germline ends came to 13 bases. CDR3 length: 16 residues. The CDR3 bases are TGTGCCAGCAGCCCCCCGGGCAGGGCAACTAATGAAAAACTGTTTTTT. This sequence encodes CASSPPGRATNEKLFF. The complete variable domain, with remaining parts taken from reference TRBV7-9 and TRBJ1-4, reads DTGVSQNPRHKITKRGQNVTFRCDPISEHNRLYWYRQTLGQGPEFLTYFQNEAQLEKSRLLSDRFSAERPKGSFSTLEIQRTEQGDSAMYLCASSPPGRATNEKLFFGSGTQLSVL.

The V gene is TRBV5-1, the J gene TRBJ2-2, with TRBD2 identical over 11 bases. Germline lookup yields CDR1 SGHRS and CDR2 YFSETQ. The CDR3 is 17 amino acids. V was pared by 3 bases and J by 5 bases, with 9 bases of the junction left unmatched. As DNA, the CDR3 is TGCGCCAGCAGCTCTGTACTAGCGGGGGAAGGGACCGGGGAGCTGTTTTTT. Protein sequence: CASSSVLAGEGTGELFF.

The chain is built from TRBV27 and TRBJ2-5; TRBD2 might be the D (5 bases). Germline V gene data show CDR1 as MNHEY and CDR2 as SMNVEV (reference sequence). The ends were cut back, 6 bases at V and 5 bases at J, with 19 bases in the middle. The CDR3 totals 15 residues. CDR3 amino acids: CASSPPEASRETQYF. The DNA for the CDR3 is TGTGCCAGCAGCCCTCCGGAGGCTTCGCGCGAGACCCAGTACTTC.

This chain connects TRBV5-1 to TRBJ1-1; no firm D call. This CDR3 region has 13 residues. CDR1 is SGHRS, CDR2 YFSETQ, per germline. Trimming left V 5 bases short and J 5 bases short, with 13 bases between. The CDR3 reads CASRTGGGTEAFF. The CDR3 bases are TGCGCCAGCAGGACGGGAGGCGGGACTGAAGCTTTCTTT.

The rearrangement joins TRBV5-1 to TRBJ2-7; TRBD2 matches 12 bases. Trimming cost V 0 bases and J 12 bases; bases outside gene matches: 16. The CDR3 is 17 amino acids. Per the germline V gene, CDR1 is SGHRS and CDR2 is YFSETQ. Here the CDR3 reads CASSLEFFGLAGKGVYF. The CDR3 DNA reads TGCGCCAGCAGCTTGGAGTTTTTCGGACTAGCGGGAAAGGGTGTGTACTTC.

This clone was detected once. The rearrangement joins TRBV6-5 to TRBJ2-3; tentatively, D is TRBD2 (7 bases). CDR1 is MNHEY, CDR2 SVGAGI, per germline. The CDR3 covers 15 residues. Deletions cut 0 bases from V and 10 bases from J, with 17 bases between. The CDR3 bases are TGTGCCAGCAGTTACTCTCTACAGGGAGGGTGGGCGCAGTATTTT. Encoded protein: CASSYSLQGGWAQYF.

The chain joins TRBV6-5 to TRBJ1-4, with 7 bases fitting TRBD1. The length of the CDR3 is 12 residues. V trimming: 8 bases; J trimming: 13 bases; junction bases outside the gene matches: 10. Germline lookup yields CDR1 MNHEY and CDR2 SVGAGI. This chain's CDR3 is CASGTVTGVLFF. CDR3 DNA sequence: TGTGCCAGCGGAACAGTAACAGGGGTACTGTTTTTT.

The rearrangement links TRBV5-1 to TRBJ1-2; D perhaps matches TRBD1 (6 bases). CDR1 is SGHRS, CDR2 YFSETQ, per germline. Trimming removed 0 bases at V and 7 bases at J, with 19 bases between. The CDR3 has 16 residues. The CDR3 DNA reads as TGCGCCAGCAGCTTGGGTCCCGCAGGGGATAACGGTGGCTACACCTTC. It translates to CASSLGPAGDNGGYTF.

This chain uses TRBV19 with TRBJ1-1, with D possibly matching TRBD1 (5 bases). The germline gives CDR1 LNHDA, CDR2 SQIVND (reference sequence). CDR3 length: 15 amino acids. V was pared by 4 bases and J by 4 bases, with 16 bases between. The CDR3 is CASSTSGGLSTEAFF. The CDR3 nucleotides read TGTGCCAGTAGTACCTCGGGGGGTCTCTCCACTGAAGCTTTCTTT.

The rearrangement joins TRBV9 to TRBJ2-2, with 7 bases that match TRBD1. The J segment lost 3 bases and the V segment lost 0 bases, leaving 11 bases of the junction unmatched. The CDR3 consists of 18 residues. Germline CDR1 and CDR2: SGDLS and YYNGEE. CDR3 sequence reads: CASSVAKATGFDTGELFF. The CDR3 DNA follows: TGTGCCAGCAGCGTAGCTAAGGCGACAGGGTTCGACACCGGGGAGCTGTTTTTT.